This T cell receptor (beta chain) was sequenced during a study of cytomegalovirus exposure and HLA in healthy donors. Study conclusions and caveats: Excluded were some V segments that proved indistinguishable, including TRBV6-2 and TRBV6-3. There were some public TCRs occurring in many donors, but most TCR sequences were rare. Researchers counted around 170 TCR beta chains as cytomegalovirus-associated.

13 Jbeta primers and 60 Vbeta primers were used for the PCR. Only in-frame clones appear in the TCRdb table, and some are missing; sequencing was by immunoSEQ multiplex PCR. The table records about 160,000 clones, 80% to 90% of them present only once. The germline V gene has CDR1 SGHTA and CDR2 FQGTGA. This CDR3 has 18 amino acids. The J segment lost 0 bases and the V segment lost 2 bases, leaving 8 bases of the junction unmatched. This clone is a singleton in its sample. Antigen specificity is unknown. The receptor was derived from a woman aged 18-35 years in good health and CMV-seronegative. Sequenced sample: PBMCs. V and J are TRBV7-3 and TRBJ1-5; 9 positions match TRBD1. The CDR3 loop is CASSLHRGPRNSNQPQHF. The CDR3 nucleotides are TGTGCCAGCAGCTTACACAGGGGGCCAAGAAATAGCAATCAGCCCCAGCATTTT. The variable domain in full, with the rest retrieved from reference TRBV7-3 and TRBJ1-5, is GAGVSQTPSNKVTEKGKYVELRCDPISGHTALYWYRQSLGQGPEFLIYFQGTGAADDSGLPNDRFFAVRPEGSVSTLKIQRTERGDSAVYLCASSLHRGPRNSNQPQHFGDGTRLSIL.